This paragraph covers one T cell receptor (beta chain) sequence. The antigen is not known. This CDR3 is built from 12 residues. From germline, CDR1 is SQVTM and CDR2 ANQGSEA. Trimming pared 4 bases from V and 4 bases from J, leaving 10 bases between. The sample originates from a study of T cells in localized non-small cell lung cancer. Sequencing used immunoSEQ multiplex PCR; TCRdb keeps in-frame clones, though not all of them. Of about 33,000 clones in the sample, about nine tenths were seen once. Whole-study results and caveats: Measurement of T cell clonality placed uninvolved adjacent lung highest, above the level in tumor. Turning up in adjacent lung were a median roughly 50 of the top 100 tumor clones.

The specimen was peripheral blood mononuclear cells, collected before any cancer treatment. The chain links TRBV29-1 to TRBJ1-2; tentative D call: TRBD1 (6 bases). This sequence was found in a man between 40 and 75 years old with stage III lung adenocarcinoma. For the CDR3, the DNA is TGCAGCGTTGTTCAGGGGAGCTATGGCTACACCTTC. Translated, it gives CSVVQGSYGYTF. Using reference TRBV29-1 and TRBJ1-2 for the parts outside the CDR3, the full variable domain is SAVISQKPSRDICQRGTSLTIQCQVDSQVTMMFWYRQQPGQSLTLIATANQGSEATYESGFVIDKFPISRPNLTFSTLTVSNMSPEDSSIYLCSVVQGSYGYTFGSGTRLTVV.